This is a list of T cell receptor beta chains from one sample in a study of response to subunit inactivated influenza vaccine. A single record per CDR3 protein comes from TCRdb applying MiXCR to the RT-PCR reads. Of roughly 650,000 distinct CDR3 sequences in the sample, approximately 14% are singletons; the top ten hold roughly 10%. Material: PBMCs from blood, obtained roughly 12 days after vaccination. The receptor source for this set is a man aged 50 or older who received an inactivated influenza vaccine. Each CDR3 is given with its conserved first and last residue. Each record gives: V gene, CDR3 length, CDR3 protein.

TRBV20-1,14,CSAGLAGVFNEQFF
TRBV29-1,15,CSVDGAEGEPGELSF
TRBV7-8,20,CASSSRRFGGQTMGSYGYTF
TRBV19,14,CASSTLGQVRGLFF
TRBV15,14,CATSSWGSTDTQYF
TRBV7-3,15,CASSLWTGGRAEAFF
TRBV9,20,CASSVSDGTSGRGGTDTQYF
TRBV11-2,19,CASSLDGMGGGKSYNEQFF
TRBV20-1,14,CSARRTQPYNEQFF
TRBV14,17,CASSQTSGSYVTGELFF
TRBV15,15,CATSREAVGANEQFF
TRBV5-1,14,CASSLGQSDTEAFF
TRBV5-1,14,CASSLTTGYTEAFF
TRBV5-5,15,CASSLETGRYYEQYF
TRBV6-2/TRBV6-3,13,CASSFTEATEAFF
TRBV5-5,17,CASSLVSSGGVQETQYF
TRBV5-1,15,CASSFWGQVTGEQYF
TRBV12-3/TRBV12-4,13,CASSFGGPNEQFF
TRBV15,15,CATSRGAGGSDEQFF
TRBV4-2,20,CASSQDPNPGLGLVGYEQYF
TRBV4-3,15,CASSQADRGGTEAFF
TRBV12-3/TRBV12-4,12,CASRPAGGEQFF
TRBV7-9,14,CASSLVRVGETQYF
TRBV4-3,17,CASSQDYPDSWQNEQYF
TRBV5-1,14,CASSMDRGHYGYTF
TRBV12-3/TRBV12-4,17,CASSSERLTSGRETQYF
TRBV10-2,14,CASSLTEWNTEAFF
TRBV7-9,15,CASSLVVVGNYEQYF
TRBV29-1,16,CSVETGEVISFNEQFF
TRBV14,18,CASSQGRMIAGTTDTQYF
TRBV7-2,16,CASARSGTENTGELFF
TRBV20-1,16,CSASVLQGRDRTGYTF
TRBV2,11,CASSGKPEQYF
TRBV28,15,CASSITGPLNYGYTF
TRBV3-1,20,CACSQVTSGGSLAGANVLTF